Given below is one T cell receptor (beta chain) in context. Antigen specificity is unknown. This specimen belongs to a study of response to subunit inactivated influenza vaccine. Study-wide results and caveats: The authors put forward the suggestion that each seasonal influenza vaccination may bring in only a limited number of new T cells.

TCRdb re-called the RT-PCR reads with MiXCR, one entry per CDR3 protein. The profile covers hundreds of thousands of distinct CDR3 sequences, with approximately 14% appearing a single time and 5.5% to 7% taken by the ten largest. The CDR3 totals 15 residues. V was pared by 3 bases and J by 0 bases, with 12 bases between. The germline CDR1 and CDR2 sequences are SGDLS and YYNGEE. Source: PBMCs from blood, taken approximately 15 days before vaccination. The source is a man aged 45-65 years who received an inactivated influenza vaccine. The chain is built from TRBV9 and TRBJ2-5, with D hard to call. CDR3 region: CASSALIGYQETQYF. CDR3 DNA sequence: TGTGCCAGCAGCGCCCTTATTGGGTACCAAGAGACCCAGTACTTC.